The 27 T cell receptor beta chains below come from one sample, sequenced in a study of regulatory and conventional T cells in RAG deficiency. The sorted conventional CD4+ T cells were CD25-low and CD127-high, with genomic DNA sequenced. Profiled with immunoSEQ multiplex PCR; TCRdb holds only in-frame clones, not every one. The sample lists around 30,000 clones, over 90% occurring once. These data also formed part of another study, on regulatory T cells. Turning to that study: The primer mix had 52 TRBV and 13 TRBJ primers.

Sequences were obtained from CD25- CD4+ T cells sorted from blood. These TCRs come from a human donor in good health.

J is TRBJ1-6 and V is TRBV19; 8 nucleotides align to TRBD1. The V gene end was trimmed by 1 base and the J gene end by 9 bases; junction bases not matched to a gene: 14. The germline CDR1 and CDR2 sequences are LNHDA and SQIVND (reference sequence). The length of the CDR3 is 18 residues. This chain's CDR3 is CASSIVGTGGAGGSPLHF. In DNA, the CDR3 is TGTGCCAGTAGTATAGTCGGGACAGGTGGAGCGGGGGGTTCACCCCTCCACTTT.

The CDR3 region is CASSLDGFRFMDTQYF. CDR3 sequence (DNA): TGTGCCAGCAGCTTGGACGGGTTCAGATTCATGGATACGCAGTATTTT. The chain links TRBV5-5 to TRBJ2-3, with no clear D. Germline CDR1 reads SGHKS; CDR2 reads YYEKEE (reference sequence). The length of the CDR3 is 16 residues. V was clipped by 0 bases and J by 6 bases, with 17 bases between them. Drawing the rest from reference TRBV5-5 and TRBJ2-3, the complete variable domain is DAGVTQSPTHLIKTRGQQVTLRCSPISGHKSVSWYQQVLGQGPQFIFQYYEKEERGRGNFPDRFSARQFPNYSSELNVNALLLGDSALYLCASSLDGFRFMDTQYFGPGTRLTVL.

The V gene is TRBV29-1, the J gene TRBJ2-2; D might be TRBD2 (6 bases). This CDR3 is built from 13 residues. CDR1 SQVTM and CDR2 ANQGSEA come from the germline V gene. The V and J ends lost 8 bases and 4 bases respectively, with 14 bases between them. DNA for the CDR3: TGCAGCATCGGGGGTTCGGGCACCGGGGAGCTGTTTTTT. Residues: CSIGGSGTGELFF.

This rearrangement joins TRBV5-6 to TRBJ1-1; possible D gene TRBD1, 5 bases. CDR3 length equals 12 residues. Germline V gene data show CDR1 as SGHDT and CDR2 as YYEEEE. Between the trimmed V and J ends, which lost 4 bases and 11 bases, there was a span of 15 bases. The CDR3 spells CASSLRGGGAFF. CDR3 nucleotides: TGTGCCAGCAGCCTCCGGGGGGGAGGGGCTTTCTTT.

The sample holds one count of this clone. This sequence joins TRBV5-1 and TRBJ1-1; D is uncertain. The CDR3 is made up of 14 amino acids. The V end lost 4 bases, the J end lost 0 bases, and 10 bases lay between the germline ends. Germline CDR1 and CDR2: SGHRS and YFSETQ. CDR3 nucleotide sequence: TGCGCCAGCAGCCTCCAGGCGATGAACACTGAAGCTTTCTTT. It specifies CASSLQAMNTEAFF.

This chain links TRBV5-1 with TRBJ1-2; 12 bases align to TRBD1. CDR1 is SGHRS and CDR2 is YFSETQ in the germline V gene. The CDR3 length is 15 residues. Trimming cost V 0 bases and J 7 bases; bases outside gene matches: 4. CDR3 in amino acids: CASSLEGQGASGYTF. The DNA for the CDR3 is TGCGCCAGCAGCTTGGAGGGACAGGGGGCCAGTGGCTACACCTTC.

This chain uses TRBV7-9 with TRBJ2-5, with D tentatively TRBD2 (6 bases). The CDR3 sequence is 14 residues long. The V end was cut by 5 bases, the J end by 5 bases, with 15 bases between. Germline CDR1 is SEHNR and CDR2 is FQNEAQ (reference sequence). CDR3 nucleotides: TGTGCCAGCAGCGGCGGGACGCGACACGAGACCCAGTACTTC. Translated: CASSGGTRHETQYF.

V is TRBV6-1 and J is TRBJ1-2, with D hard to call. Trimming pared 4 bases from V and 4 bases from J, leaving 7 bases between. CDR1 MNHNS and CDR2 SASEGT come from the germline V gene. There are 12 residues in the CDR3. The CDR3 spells CASSGTVYGYTF. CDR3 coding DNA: TGTGCCAGCAGTGGGACTGTCTATGGCTACACCTTC.

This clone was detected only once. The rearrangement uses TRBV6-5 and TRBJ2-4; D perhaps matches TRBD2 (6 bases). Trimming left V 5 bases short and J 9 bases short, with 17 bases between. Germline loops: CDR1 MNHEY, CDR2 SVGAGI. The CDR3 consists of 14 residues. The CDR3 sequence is CASSDARRRGIQYF. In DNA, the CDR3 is TGTGCCAGCAGTGACGCGCGGAGGCGGGGCATTCAGTACTTC.

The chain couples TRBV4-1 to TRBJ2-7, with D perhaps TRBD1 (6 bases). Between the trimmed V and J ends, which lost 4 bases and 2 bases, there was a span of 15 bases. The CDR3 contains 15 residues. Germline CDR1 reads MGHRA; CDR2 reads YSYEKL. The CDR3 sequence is CASSPRDISTYEQYF. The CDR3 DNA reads TGCGCCAGCAGCCCCCGGGACATCTCAACCTACGAGCAGTACTTC.

CDR3 coding DNA: TGTGCCAGCAGCACCCGACTAGCGGGGGGGATCACAGATACGCAGTATTTT. Its translation is CASSTRLAGGITDTQYF. V usage is TRBV7-3 and J usage is TRBJ2-3, with 14 bases fitting TRBD2. The germline gives CDR1 SGHTA, CDR2 FQGTGA. With 5 bases clipped from V and 2 bases from J, the junction kept 6 bases outside the gene matches. The CDR3 spans 17 residues.

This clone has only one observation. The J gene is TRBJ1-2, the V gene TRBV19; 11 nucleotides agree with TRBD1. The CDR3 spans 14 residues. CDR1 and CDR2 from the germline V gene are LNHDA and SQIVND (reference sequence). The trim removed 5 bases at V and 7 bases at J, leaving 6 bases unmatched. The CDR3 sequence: CASSRGQGARGYTF. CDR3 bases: TGTGCCAGTAGTCGCGGACAGGGGGCGCGTGGCTACACCTTC.

The CDR3: CASSSGPVEGGNTIYF. The CDR3 DNA reads TGTGCCAGCAGCTCAGGGCCCGTGGAGGGCGGAAACACCATATATTTT. The chain employs TRBV11-3 and TRBJ1-3, with a tentative D call TRBD1 (5 bases). Per the germline V gene, CDR1 is SGHNT and CDR2 is YENEEA. The CDR3 has 16 amino acids. V was trimmed by 4 bases and J by 4 bases, leaving 17 bases between them.

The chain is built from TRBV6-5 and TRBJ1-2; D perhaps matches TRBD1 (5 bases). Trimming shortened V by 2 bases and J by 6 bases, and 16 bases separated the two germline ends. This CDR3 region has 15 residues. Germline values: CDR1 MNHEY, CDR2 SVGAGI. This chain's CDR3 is CASSYPGQGPDGYTF. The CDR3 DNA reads TGTGCCAGCAGTTACCCGGGCCAGGGCCCGGATGGCTACACCTTC.

The CDR3 sequence is CATSRDPENTEAFF. The CDR3 nucleotides are TGTGCCACCAGCAGAGACCCAGAGAACACTGAAGCTTTCTTT. This chain uses TRBV15 with TRBJ1-1; unclear D gene. The ends were cut back, 0 bases at V and 1 base at J, with 6 bases in the middle. This CDR3 region has 14 residues. The V gene's germline CDR1 is LNHNV and CDR2 YYDKDF (reference sequence). Variable domain in full (rest from reference TRBV15 and TRBJ1-1): DAMVIQNPRYQVTQFGKPVTLSCSQTLNHNVMYWYQQKSSQAPKLLFHYYDKDFNNEADTPDNFQSRRPNTSFCFLDIRSPGLGDTAMYLCATSRDPENTEAFFGQGTRLTVV.

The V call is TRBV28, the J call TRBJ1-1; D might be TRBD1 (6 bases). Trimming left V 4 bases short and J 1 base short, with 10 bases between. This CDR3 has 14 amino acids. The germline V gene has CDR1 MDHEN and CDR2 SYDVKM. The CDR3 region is CASSSGTSNTEAFF. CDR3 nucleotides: TGTGCCAGCAGTTCCGGGACATCGAACACTGAAGCTTTCTTT. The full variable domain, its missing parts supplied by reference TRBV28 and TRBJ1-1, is DVKVTQSSRYLVKRTGEKVFLECVQDMDHENMFWYRQDPGLGLRLIYFSYDVKMKEKGDIPEGYSVSREKKERFSLILESASTNQTSMYLCASSSGTSNTEAFFGQGTRLTVV.

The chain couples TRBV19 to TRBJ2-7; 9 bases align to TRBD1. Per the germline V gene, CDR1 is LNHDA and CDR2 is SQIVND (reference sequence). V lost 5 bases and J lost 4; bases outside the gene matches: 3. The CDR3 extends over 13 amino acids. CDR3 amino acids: CASSVTGGYEQYF. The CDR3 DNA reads TGTGCCAGTAGTGTGACAGGGGGTTACGAGCAGTACTTC.

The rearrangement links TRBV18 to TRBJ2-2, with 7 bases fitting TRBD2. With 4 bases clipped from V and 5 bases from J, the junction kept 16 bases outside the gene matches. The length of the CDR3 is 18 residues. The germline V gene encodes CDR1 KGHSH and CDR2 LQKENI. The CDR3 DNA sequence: TGTGCCAGCTCACGAATTCCGGGAGGCAGGGAGACAACCGGGGAGCTGTTTTTT. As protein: CASSRIPGGRETTGELFF.

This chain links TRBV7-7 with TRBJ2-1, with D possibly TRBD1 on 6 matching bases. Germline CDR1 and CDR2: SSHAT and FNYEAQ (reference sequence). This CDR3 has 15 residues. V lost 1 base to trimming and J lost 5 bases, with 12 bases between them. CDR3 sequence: CASSLDRDGNNEQFF. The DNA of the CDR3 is TGTGCCAGCAGCTTAGACAGGGATGGCAACAATGAGCAGTTCTTC.

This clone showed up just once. The CDR3 reads CASSPGQVLTDTQYF. The CDR3 DNA reads as TGTGCCAGCAGCCCGGGACAGGTTCTAACAGATACGCAGTATTTT. The V call is TRBV5-6, the J call TRBJ2-3; the match to TRBD1 covers 8 bases. V trimming: 4 bases; J trimming: 3 bases; junction bases outside the gene matches: 7. The V gene's germline CDR1 is SGHDT and CDR2 YYEEEE. There are 15 residues in the CDR3. The full variable domain, in which reference TRBV5-6 and TRBJ2-3 provide the parts outside the CDR3, is DAGVTQSPTHLIKTRGQQVTLRCSPKSGHDTVSWYQQALGQGPQFIFQYYEEEERQRGNFPDRFSGHQFPNYSSELNVNALLLGDSALYLCASSPGQVLTDTQYFGPGTRLTVL.

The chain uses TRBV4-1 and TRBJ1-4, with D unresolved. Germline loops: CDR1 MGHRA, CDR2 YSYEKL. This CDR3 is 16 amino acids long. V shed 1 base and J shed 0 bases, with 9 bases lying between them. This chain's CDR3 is CASSQGITATNEKLFF. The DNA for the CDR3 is TGCGCCAGCAGCCAAGGTATCACAGCAACTAATGAAAAACTGTTTTTT.

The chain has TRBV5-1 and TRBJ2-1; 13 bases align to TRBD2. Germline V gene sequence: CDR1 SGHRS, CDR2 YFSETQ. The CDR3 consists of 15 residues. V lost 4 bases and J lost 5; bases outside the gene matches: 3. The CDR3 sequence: CASSLGLAGDNEQFF. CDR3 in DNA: TGCGCCAGCAGCCTAGGACTAGCGGGGGACAATGAGCAGTTCTTC. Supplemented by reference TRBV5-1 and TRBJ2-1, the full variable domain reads KAGVTQTPRYLIKTRGQQVTLSCSPISGHRSVSWYQQTPGQGLQFLFEYFSETQRNKGNFPGRFSGRQFSNSRSEMNVSTLELGDSALYLCASSLGLAGDNEQFFGPGTRLTVL.

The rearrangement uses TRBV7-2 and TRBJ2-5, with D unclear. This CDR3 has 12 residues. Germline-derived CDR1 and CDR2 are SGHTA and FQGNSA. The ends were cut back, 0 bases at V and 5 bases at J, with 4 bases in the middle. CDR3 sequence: CASSLALETQYF. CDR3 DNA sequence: TGTGCCAGCAGCTTAGCTCTGGAGACCCAGTACTTC.

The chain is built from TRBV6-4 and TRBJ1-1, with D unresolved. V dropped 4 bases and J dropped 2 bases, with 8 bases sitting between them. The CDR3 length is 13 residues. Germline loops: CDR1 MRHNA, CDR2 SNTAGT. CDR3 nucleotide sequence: TGTGCCAGCAGTGCGGAGGGAAACACTGAAGCTTTCTTT. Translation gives CASSAEGNTEAFF.

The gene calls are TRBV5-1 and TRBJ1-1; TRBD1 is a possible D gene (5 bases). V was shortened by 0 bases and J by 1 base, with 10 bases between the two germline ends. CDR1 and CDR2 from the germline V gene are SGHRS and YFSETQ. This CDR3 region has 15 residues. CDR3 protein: CASSLGQPKNTEAFF. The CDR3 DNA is TGCGCCAGCAGCTTGGGACAGCCTAAGAACACTGAAGCTTTCTTT.

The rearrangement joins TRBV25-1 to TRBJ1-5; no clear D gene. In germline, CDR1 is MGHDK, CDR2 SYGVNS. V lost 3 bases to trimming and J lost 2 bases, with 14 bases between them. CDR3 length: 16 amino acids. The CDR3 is CASSEGWGVGNQPQHF. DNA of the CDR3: TGTGCCAGCAGTGAGGGCTGGGGAGTCGGCAATCAGCCCCAGCATTTT.

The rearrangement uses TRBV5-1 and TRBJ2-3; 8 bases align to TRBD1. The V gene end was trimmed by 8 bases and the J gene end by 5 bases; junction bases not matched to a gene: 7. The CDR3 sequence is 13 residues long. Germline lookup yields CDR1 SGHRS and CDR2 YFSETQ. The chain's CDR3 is CASRTGPRDTQYF. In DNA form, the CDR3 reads TGCGCCAGTAGGACAGGGCCGAGAGATACGCAGTATTTT. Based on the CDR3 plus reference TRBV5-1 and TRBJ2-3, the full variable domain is KAGVTQTPRYLIKTRGQQVTLSCSPISGHRSVSWYQQTPGQGLQFLFEYFSETQRNKGNFPGRFSGRQFSNSRSEMNVSTLELGDSALYLCASRTGPRDTQYFGPGTRLTVL.